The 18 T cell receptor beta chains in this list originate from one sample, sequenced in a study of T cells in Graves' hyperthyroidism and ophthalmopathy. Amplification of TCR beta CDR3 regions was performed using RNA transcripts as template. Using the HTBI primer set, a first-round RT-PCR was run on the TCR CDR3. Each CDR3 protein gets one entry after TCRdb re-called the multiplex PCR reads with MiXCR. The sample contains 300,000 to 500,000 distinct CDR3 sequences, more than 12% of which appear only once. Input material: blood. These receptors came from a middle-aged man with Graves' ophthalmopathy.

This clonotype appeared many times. Written as DNA, the CDR3 is TGTGCCAGCATGTCAGAGAGCAATCAGCCCCAGCATTTT. Its protein is CASMSESNQPQHF. The rearrangement uses TRBV6-1 and TRBJ1-5; D gene unclear. Between the trimmed V and J ends, which lost 7 bases and 1 base, there was a span of 8 bases. Germline V lookup: CDR1 MNHNS, CDR2 SASEGT. The CDR3 is made up of 13 amino acids.

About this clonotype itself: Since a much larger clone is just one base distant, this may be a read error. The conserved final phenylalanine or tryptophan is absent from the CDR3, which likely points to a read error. In nucleotides, the CDR3 is TGTGCCAGCAGTTTAATGGGAACCGGGACAGGGGTTTCACCCCTCCACCTT. It is translated as CASSLMGTGTGVSPLHL. V usage is TRBV27 and J usage is TRBJ1-6, with 10 bases fitting TRBD1. CDR1 MNHEY and CDR2 SMNVEV come from the germline V gene (reference sequence). The J segment lost 9 bases and the V segment lost 2 bases, leaving 10 bases of the junction unmatched. The CDR3 sequence is 17 residues long.

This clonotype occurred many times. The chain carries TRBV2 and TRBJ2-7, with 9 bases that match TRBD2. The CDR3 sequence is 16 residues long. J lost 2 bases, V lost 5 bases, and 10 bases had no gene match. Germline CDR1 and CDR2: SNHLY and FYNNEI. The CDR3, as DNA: TGTGCCAGCAGTCTCCGCGTGACTAGCGGAGCCTACGAGCAGTACTTC. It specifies CASSLRVTSGAYEQYF.

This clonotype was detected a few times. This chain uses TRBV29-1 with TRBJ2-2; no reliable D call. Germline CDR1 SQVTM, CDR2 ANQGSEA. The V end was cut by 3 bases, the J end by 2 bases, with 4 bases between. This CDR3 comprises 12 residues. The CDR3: CSVEANTGELFF. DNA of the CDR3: TGCAGCGTTGAGGCTAACACCGGGGAGCTGTTTTTT.

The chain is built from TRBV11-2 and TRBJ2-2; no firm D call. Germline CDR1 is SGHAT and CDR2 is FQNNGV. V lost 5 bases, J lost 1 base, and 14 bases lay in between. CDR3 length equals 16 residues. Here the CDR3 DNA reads TGTGCCAGCAGCCGAACCACGCTAAAGAACACCGGGGAGCTGTTTTTT. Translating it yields CASSRTTLKNTGELFF. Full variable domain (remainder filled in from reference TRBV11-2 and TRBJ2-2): EAGVAQSPRYKIIEKRQSVAFWCNPISGHATLYWYQQILGQGPKLLIQFQNNGVVDDSQLPKDRFSAERLKGVDSTLKIQPAKLEDSAVYLCASSRTTLKNTGELFFGEGSRLTVL.

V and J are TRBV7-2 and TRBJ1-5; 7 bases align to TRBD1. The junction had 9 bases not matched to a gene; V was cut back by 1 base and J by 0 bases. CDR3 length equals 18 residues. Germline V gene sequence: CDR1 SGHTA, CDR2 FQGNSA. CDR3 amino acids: CASSLGGWAGGSNQPQHF. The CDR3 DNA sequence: TGTGCCAGCAGCTTAGGAGGGTGGGCAGGGGGTAGCAATCAGCCCCAGCATTTT.

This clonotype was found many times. The CDR3 DNA reads as TGTGCCAGCTCACCACCCAGCGTGGAGGAGCAGTTCTTC. Translated, it gives CASSPPSVEEQFF. The chain links TRBV18 to TRBJ2-1; no clear D. The V gene lost 0 bases and the J gene lost 10 bases, with 10 bases spanning the gap. The CDR3 runs 13 residues. The germline gives CDR1 KGHSH, CDR2 LQKENI. The entire variable domain, with the rest obtained from reference TRBV18 and TRBJ2-1, is as follows: NAGVMQNPRHLVRRRGQEARLRCSPMKGHSHVYWYRQLPEEGLKFMVYLQKENIIDESGMPKERFSAEFPKEGPSILRIQQVVRGDSAAYFCASSPPSVEEQFFGPGTRLTVL.

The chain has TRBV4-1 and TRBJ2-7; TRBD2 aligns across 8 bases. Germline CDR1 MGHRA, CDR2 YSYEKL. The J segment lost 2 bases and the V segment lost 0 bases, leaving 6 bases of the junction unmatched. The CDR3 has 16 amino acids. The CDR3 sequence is CASSQDPPRGAYEQYF. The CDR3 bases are TGCGCCAGCAGCCAAGATCCCCCGCGGGGGGCCTACGAGCAGTACTTC.

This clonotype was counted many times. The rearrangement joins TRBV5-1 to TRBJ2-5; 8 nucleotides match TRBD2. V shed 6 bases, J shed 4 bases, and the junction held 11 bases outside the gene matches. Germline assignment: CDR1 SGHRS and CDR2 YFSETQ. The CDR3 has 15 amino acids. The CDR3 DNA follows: TGCGCCAGCACTTTTCTAAGCGGGAGTGGAGAGACCCAGTACTTC. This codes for CASTFLSGSGETQYF. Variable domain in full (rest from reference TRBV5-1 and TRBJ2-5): KAGVTQTPRYLIKTRGQQVTLSCSPISGHRSVSWYQQTPGQGLQFLFEYFSETQRNKGNFPGRFSGRQFSNSRSEMNVSTLELGDSALYLCASTFLSGSGETQYFGPGTRLLVL.

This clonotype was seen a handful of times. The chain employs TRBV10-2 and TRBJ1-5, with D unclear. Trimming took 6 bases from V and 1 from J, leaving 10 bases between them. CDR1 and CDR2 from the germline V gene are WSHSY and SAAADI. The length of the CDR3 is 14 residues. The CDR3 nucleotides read TGCGCCAGCAGGGAAGGATCGAGCAATCAGCCCCAGCATTTT. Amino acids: CASREGSSNQPQHF.

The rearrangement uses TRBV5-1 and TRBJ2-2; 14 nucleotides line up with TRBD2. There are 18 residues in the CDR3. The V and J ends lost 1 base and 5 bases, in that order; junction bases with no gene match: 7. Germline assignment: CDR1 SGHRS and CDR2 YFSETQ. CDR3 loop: CASSLLGTSGRLTGELFF. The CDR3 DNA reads TGCGCCAGCAGCTTGCTCGGGACTAGCGGGAGATTAACCGGGGAGCTGTTTTTT.

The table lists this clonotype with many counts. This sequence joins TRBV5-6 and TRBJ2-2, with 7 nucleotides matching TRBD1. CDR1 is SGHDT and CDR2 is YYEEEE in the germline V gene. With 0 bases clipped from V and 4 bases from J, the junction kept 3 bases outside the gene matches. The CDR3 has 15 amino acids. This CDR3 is CASSLDRGTTGELFF. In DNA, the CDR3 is TGTGCCAGCAGCTTGGACAGGGGAACCACCGGGGAGCTGTTTTTT.

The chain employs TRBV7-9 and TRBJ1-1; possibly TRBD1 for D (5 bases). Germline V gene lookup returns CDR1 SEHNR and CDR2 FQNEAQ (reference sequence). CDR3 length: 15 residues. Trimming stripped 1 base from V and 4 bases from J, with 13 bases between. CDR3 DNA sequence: TGTGCCAGCAGCTTAGGGCCGGGGGTGGGCACTGAAGCTTTCTTT. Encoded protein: CASSLGPGVGTEAFF. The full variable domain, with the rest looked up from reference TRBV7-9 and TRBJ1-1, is DTGVSQNPRHKITKRGQNVTFRCDPISEHNRLYWYRQTLGQGPEFLTYFQNEAQLEKSRLLSDRFSAERPKGSFSTLEIQRTEQGDSAMYLCASSLGPGVGTEAFFGQGTRLTVV.

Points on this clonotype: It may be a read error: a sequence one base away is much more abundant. Written as DNA, the CDR3 is TGTGCCAGCAGTGAGCTTGGGGTTGAAGCTTTCTTT. Encoded protein: CASSELGVEAFF. This chain links TRBV6-1 with TRBJ1-1, with no clear D. The CDR3 sequence is 12 residues long. Trimming pared 3 bases from V and 7 bases from J, leaving 9 bases between. Germline CDR1 is MNHNS and CDR2 is SASEGT.

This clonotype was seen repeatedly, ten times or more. This CDR3 is CASSSGQGIPEAFF. CDR3 sequence (DNA): TGTGCCAGCAGCTCCGGACAGGGCATTCCTGAAGCTTTCTTT. The rearrangement uses TRBV13 and TRBJ1-1; 8 bases match TRBD1. Germline V gives CDR1 PRHDT, CDR2 FYEKMQ (reference sequence). With V trimmed by 4 bases and J by 6 bases, 7 bases remained unmatched. The CDR3 runs 14 residues.

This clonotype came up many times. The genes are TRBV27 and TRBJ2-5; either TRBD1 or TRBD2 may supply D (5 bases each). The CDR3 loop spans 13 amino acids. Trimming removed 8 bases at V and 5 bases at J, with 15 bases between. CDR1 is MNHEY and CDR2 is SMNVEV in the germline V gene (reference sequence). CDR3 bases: TGTGCCAGCGCCCCGAGGGGCTGGGAGACCCAGTACTTC. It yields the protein CASAPRGWETQYF.

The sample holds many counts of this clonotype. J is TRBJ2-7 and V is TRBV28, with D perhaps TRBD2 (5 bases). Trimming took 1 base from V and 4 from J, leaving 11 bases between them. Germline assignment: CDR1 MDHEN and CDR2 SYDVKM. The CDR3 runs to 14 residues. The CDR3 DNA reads TGTGCCAGCAGTTTATACGGGAACGGTTACGAGCAGTACTTC. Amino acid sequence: CASSLYGNGYEQYF.

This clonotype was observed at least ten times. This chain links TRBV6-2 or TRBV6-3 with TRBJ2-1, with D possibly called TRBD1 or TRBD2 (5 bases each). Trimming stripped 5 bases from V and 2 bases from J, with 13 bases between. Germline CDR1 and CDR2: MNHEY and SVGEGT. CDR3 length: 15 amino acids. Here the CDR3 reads CASSDRDRAYNEQFF. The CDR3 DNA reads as TGTGCCAGCAGTGACCGGGACCGGGCCTACAATGAGCAGTTCTTC.